This passage covers 29 T cell receptor beta chains from one sample sequenced in a study of response to subunit inactivated influenza vaccine. MiXCR, applied by TCRdb to the RT-PCR reads, yields one record per CDR3 protein. The sample lists hundreds of thousands of distinct CDR3 sequences, roughly 14% occurring once. The input for sequencing was PBMCs from blood, taken around two weeks before vaccination. Receptors originate from a man in his forties or fifties who received an inactivated influenza vaccine.

This clonotype was detected only a few times. The V and J genes are TRBV12-3 or TRBV12-4 and TRBJ2-1; TRBD1 might be the D (6 bases). This CDR3 has 16 amino acids. V was pared by 6 bases and J by 1 base, with 16 bases between. The CDR3 here is CASSPREGHSYNEQFF. The CDR3 DNA reads as TGTGCCAGCAGCCCGAGAGAGGGACATTCCTACAATGAGCAGTTCTTC.

The chain recombines TRBV7-9 with TRBJ2-3; D is possibly TRBD1 (5 bases). Deletions cut 5 bases from V and 1 base from J, with 19 bases between. Germline CDR1 and CDR2: SEHNR and FQNEAQ (reference sequence). The CDR3 is made up of 17 amino acids. The CDR3 bases are TGTGCCAGCAGCGCCCCCTGGGGCAGGGCACGCACAGATACGCAGTATTTT. Protein: CASSAPWGRARTDTQYF.

In this sample, this clonotype turned up a few times. The rearrangement joins TRBV28 to TRBJ1-2; no clear D gene. Germline loops: CDR1 MDHEN, CDR2 SYDVKM. V was cut by 4 bases and J by 13 bases, with 13 bases left in between. The CDR3 loop spans 11 amino acids. CDR3 protein: CASSSDVRPTF. The CDR3 coding sequence is TGTGCCAGCAGTTCGGACGTTCGTCCCACCTTC.

This clonotype was counted between two and nine times. V gene TRBV28 combines with J gene TRBJ2-3; D gene unclear. The CDR3 loop spans 13 amino acids. V was shortened by 1 base and J by 5 bases, with 7 bases between the two germline ends. The germline V gene has CDR1 MDHEN and CDR2 SYDVKM. In nucleotides, the CDR3 is TGTGCCAGCAGTTTATCAGGAGTAGATACGCAGTATTTT. It encodes CASSLSGVDTQYF.

This clonotype occurred a few times. The V gene is TRBV20-1, the J gene TRBJ2-1; 13 bases line up with TRBD2. Germline loops: CDR1 DFQATT, CDR2 SNEGSKA (reference sequence). J was trimmed by 2 bases and V by 0 bases; bases with no gene match: 10. The CDR3 has 19 residues. CDR3 DNA: TGCAGTGCTAGAGATTGGACTAGCGGGAGAGTAAGCACCTACAATGAGCAGTTCTTC. Amino acids: CSARDWTSGRVSTYNEQFF.

This clonotype was recorded once. A junction boundary mismatches the germline segment, possibly from a read error. V is TRBV10-3 and J is TRBJ2-1; TRBD2 matches 11 bases. The V gene's germline CDR1 is ENHRY and CDR2 SYGVKD. This CDR3 has 18 residues. The chain's CDR3 is CTISFSGTSGASYNEQFF. CDR3 nucleotide sequence: TGTACCATCAGTTTTTCCGGGACTAGCGGAGCCTCCTACAATGAGCAGTTCTTC.

This clonotype was observed a single time. The rearrangement links TRBV7-9 to TRBJ2-1; maybe TRBD2 (5 bases). With 9 bases removed from V and 6 bases from J, the gap between germline ends came to 15 bases. CDR1 SEHNR and CDR2 FQNEAQ come from the germline V gene (reference sequence). This CDR3 is built from 13 residues. The CDR3 coding sequence is TGTGCCAGTAACACATGGAGGTCCAATGAGCAGTTCTTC. It yields the protein CASNTWRSNEQFF.

The table lists this clonotype with a few counts. The chain employs TRBV5-6 and TRBJ2-2; 9 bases fit TRBD1. With V trimmed by 4 bases and J by 8 bases, 12 bases remained unmatched. This CDR3 comprises 16 residues. Germline V gives CDR1 SGHDT, CDR2 YYEEEE. CDR3: CASSGAQGALKGELFF. The CDR3 coding sequence is TGTGCCAGCAGCGGAGCACAGGGGGCGCTCAAGGGGGAGCTGTTTTTT.

The V gene is TRBV20-1, the J gene TRBJ2-1, with a weak D call TRBD1 (6 bases). V shed 4 bases and J shed 5 bases, with 9 bases lying between them. Germline V gene sequence: CDR1 DFQATT, CDR2 SNEGSKA (reference sequence). This CDR3 is 12 amino acids long. The CDR3 protein is CSANRGNNEQFF. CDR3 nucleotides: TGCAGTGCTAATAGGGGGAACAATGAGCAGTTCTTC.

V usage is TRBV14 and J usage is TRBJ2-1, with a possible D match to TRBD1 (6 bases). V was shortened by 4 bases and J by 9 bases, with 13 bases between the two germline ends. Germline V gene lookup returns CDR1 SGHDN and CDR2 FVKESK. This CDR3 is built from 13 residues. The CDR3 protein is CASSPTRGGEQFF. The CDR3 DNA sequence: TGTGCCAGCAGCCCGACCAGGGGTGGTGAGCAGTTCTTC.

In its sample, this clonotype was seen a few times. The rearrangement uses TRBV12-3 or TRBV12-4 and TRBJ2-7; maybe TRBD1 (5 bases). CDR3 length: 14 residues. The V and J ends lost 3 bases and 5 bases respectively, with 14 bases between them. Here the CDR3 DNA reads TGTGCCAGCAGTTTTGGCCAGGGTAGACACGAGCAGTACTTC. Translated, it gives CASSFGQGRHEQYF.

The chain links TRBV5-1 to TRBJ2-5; a possible D gene is TRBD2 (5 bases). CDR3 size: 15 residues. Germline V gene sequence: CDR1 SGHRS, CDR2 YFSETQ. The V end lost 7 bases, the J end lost 2 bases, and 18 bases lay between the germline ends. CDR3 sequence: CASGITGITQETQYF. The CDR3 DNA is TGCGCCAGCGGAATAACCGGGATCACACAAGAGACCCAGTACTTC.

This clonotype was detected a few times. J is TRBJ2-7 and V is TRBV27; D may be TRBD1 (5 bases). The CDR3 runs 13 residues. The V end lost 4 bases, the J end lost 5 bases, and 12 bases lay between the germline ends. Germline CDR1 MNHEY, CDR2 SMNVEV (reference sequence). CDR3 nucleotides: TGTGCCAGCAGTTCCGACTGGGGCCACGAGCAGTACTTC. Translated: CASSSDWGHEQYF.

The chain couples TRBV2 to TRBJ2-6, with D possibly TRBD1 on 6 matching bases. In germline, CDR1 is SNHLY, CDR2 FYNNEI. This CDR3 contains 13 residues. V dropped 9 bases and J dropped 4 bases, with 10 bases sitting between them. The CDR3 reads CARQGAGANVLTF. The CDR3 DNA follows: TGTGCCAGACAGGGTGCCGGGGCCAACGTCCTGACTTTC.

This clonotype was observed many times. J is TRBJ1-5 and V is TRBV6-2 or TRBV6-3; D is possibly TRBD1 (6 bases). V dropped 6 bases and J dropped 7 bases, with 13 bases sitting between them. There are 13 residues in the CDR3. From germline, CDR1 is MNHEY and CDR2 SVGEGT. The CDR3 spells CASSEQGRQPQHF. DNA for the CDR3: TGTGCCAGCAGCGAACAGGGTCGCCAGCCCCAGCATTTT.

This clonotype was counted ten times or more. J is TRBJ2-5 and V is TRBV12-3 or TRBV12-4; the match to TRBD2 covers 9 bases. CDR3 size: 13 residues. Trimming removed 8 bases from V and 5 bases from J; junction bases left unmatched: 6. This CDR3 is CASRGGGGETQYF. CDR3 DNA: TGTGCCAGCCGCGGGGGGGGCGGTGAGACCCAGTACTTC.

The table lists this clonotype with a few counts. V usage is TRBV10-2 and J usage is TRBJ2-7; 11 bases fit TRBD2. The V gene end was trimmed by 5 bases and the J gene end by 6 bases; junction bases not matched to a gene: 9. From germline, CDR1 is WSHSY and CDR2 SAAADI. The CDR3 covers 15 residues. CDR3: CASSHYSGGAGEQYF. The CDR3 DNA reads as TGCGCCAGCAGTCATTATAGCGGGGGGGCGGGCGAGCAGTACTTC.

This clonotype was seen more than once but under ten times. V gene TRBV6-2 or TRBV6-3 combines with J gene TRBJ1-2, with TRBD1 matching 7 bases. V lost 2 bases and J lost 3; bases outside the gene matches: 9. CDR1 is MNHEY, CDR2 SVGEGT, per germline. CDR3 length: 16 residues. CDR3 sequence (DNA): TGTGCCAGCAGTTACGGGCGACAGGGCTGGTACTATGGCTACACCTTC. Translation gives CASSYGRQGWYYGYTF.

This clonotype was counted between two and nine times. This sequence joins TRBV20-1 and TRBJ1-2; D is ambiguous. The CDR3 sequence is 12 residues long. V was shortened by 6 bases and J by 4 bases, with 12 bases between the two germline ends. From germline, CDR1 is DFQATT and CDR2 SNEGSKA (reference sequence). In DNA, the CDR3 is TGCAGTGCGCGGGCGGAGGCCTATGGCTACACCTTC. This encodes CSARAEAYGYTF.

This clonotype was counted between two and nine times. The chain has TRBV5-4 and TRBJ2-1, with a weak D call TRBD1 (6 bases). The CDR3 sequence is 16 residues long. Trimming removed 5 bases from V and 2 bases from J, with 17 bases in between. Germline V gives CDR1 SGHNT, CDR2 YYREEE (reference sequence). The CDR3 DNA sequence: TGTGCCAGCAGTCAAGACAGGTCGTTGGCCTACAATGAGCAGTTCTTC. It codes for CASSQDRSLAYNEQFF.

The chain employs TRBV5-1 and TRBJ2-5; 7 nucleotides align to TRBD1. The germline gives CDR1 SGHRS, CDR2 YFSETQ. This CDR3 spans 16 amino acids. The ends lost 4 bases at V and 3 bases at J; junction bases unmatched: 12. The CDR3 spells CASSLRKGGFEETQYF. In DNA form, the CDR3 reads TGCGCCAGCAGCCTACGGAAAGGGGGCTTTGAAGAGACCCAGTACTTC.

This clonotype has only a few counts. The gene calls are TRBV12-3 or TRBV12-4 and TRBJ1-1; perhaps TRBD1 as D (5 bases). With 6 bases removed from V and 3 bases from J, the gap between germline ends came to 14 bases. CDR3 length equals 14 residues. The CDR3 spells CASRRRDLYTEAFF. CDR3 sequence (DNA): TGTGCCAGCAGGAGAAGGGACCTGTACACTGAAGCTTTCTTT.

The table lists this clonotype with a few counts. The V call is TRBV12-3 or TRBV12-4, the J call TRBJ2-1, with TRBD2 identical over 15 bases. This CDR3 has 19 amino acids. The V gene end was trimmed by 5 bases and the J gene end by 0 bases; junction bases not matched to a gene: 8. The CDR3 is CASSTTGTSGGSSYNEQFF. CDR3 in DNA: TGTGCCAGCAGTACGACCGGGACTAGCGGGGGGAGCTCCTACAATGAGCAGTTCTTC.

The chain has TRBV20-1 and TRBJ2-1; 10 bases line up with TRBD2. The V segment lost 3 bases and the J segment 4 bases; nucleotides outside the gene matches: 9. Germline-derived CDR1 and CDR2 are DFQATT and SNEGSKA (reference sequence). The CDR3 is made up of 16 amino acids. CDR3 sequence reads: CSARFPSGRSYNEQFF. Here the CDR3 DNA reads TGCAGTGCTAGGTTTCCTAGCGGGAGATCTTACAATGAGCAGTTCTTC.

This chain connects TRBV10-3 to TRBJ1-1; 7 bases agree with TRBD1. The trim removed 11 bases at V and 7 bases at J, leaving 10 bases unmatched. The CDR3 consists of 12 residues. Looked up from germline, CDR1 is ENHRY and CDR2 is SYGVKD. The CDR3 loop reads CAAGTAIIEAFF. For the CDR3, the DNA is TGTGCCGCCGGGACAGCGATTATTGAAGCTTTCTTT.

This clonotype has just a few counts. The chain uses TRBV20-1 and TRBJ1-1, with D hard to call. There are 16 residues in the CDR3. CDR1 is DFQATT and CDR2 is SNEGSKA in the germline V gene (reference sequence). The V and J ends lost 0 bases and 0 bases respectively, with 14 bases between them. The CDR3 DNA reads as TGCAGTGCTAGAGATCGTTCGGGCGGATTGAACACTGAAGCTTTCTTT. As protein: CSARDRSGGLNTEAFF.

The table lists this clonotype with a few counts. The rearrangement joins TRBV11-2 to TRBJ2-5; TRBD2 aligns across 10 bases. The trim removed 2 bases at V and 5 bases at J, leaving 14 bases unmatched. The CDR3 is 18 amino acids. Germline CDR1 and CDR2: SGHAT and FQNNGV. The CDR3 nucleotides are TGTGCCAGCAGCTTATTCCCGTTTGAGAGCGGGGGGGCGGAGACCCAGTACTTC. As protein: CASSLFPFESGGAETQYF.

In this sample, this clonotype turned up a few times. V is TRBV30 and J is TRBJ2-2; the match to TRBD2 covers 7 bases. Unmatched junction bases numbered 4, after V lost 2 bases and J lost 4 bases. This CDR3 region has 14 residues. CDR1 GTSNPN and CDR2 SVGIG come from the germline V gene (reference sequence). The CDR3, as DNA: TGTGCCTGGAGTCTACTAGCGCCCACCGGGGAGCTGTTTTTT. Its protein is CAWSLLAPTGELFF.

The rearrangement uses TRBV6-5 and TRBJ2-1; 8 bases match TRBD2. The V gene's germline CDR1 is MNHEY and CDR2 SVGAGI. Trimming cost V 6 bases and J 8 bases; bases outside gene matches: 12. CDR3 length equals 15 residues. CDR3 coding DNA: TGTGCCAGCAGACTCGGGGGGGTAATGGTGGATGAGCAGTTCTTC. This encodes CASRLGGVMVDEQFF.